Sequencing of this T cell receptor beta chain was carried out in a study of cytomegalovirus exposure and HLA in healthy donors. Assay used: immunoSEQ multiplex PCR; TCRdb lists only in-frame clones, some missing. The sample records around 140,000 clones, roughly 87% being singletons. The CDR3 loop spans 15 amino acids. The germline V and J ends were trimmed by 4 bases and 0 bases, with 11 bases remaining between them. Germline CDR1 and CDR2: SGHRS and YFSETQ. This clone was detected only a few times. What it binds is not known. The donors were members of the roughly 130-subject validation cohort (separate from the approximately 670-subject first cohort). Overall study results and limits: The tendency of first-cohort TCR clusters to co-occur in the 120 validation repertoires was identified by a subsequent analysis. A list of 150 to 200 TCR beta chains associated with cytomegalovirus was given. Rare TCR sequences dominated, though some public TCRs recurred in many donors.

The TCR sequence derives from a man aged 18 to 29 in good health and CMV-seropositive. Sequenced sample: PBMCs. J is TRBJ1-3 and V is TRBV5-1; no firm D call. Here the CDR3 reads CASSLDITSGNTIYF. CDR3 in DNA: TGCGCCAGCAGCCTCGACATCACCTCTGGAAACACCATATATTTT.